The entry that follows covers one T cell receptor beta chain sequence. Looked up from germline, CDR1 is MNHEY and CDR2 is SMNVEV (reference sequence). The ends lost 6 bases at V and 5 bases at J; junction bases unmatched: 7. This CDR3 spans 15 amino acids. The data originate from a study of blood T cell repertoires in COVID-19. On the study more broadly: The study drew acute and convalescent COVID-19 samples from the United States, Italy and Spain. T cells, B-cell-depleted T cells, or PBMCs provided the cDNA or gDNA that served as material.

The repertoire was sequenced with immunoSEQ multiplex PCR; TCRdb's copy has only in-frame clones and lacks some. Of approximately 210,000 clones listed, 88% were seen once; the top ten hold roughly 1.5%. V gene TRBV27 combines with J gene TRBJ1-6, with TRBD1 identical over 7 bases. Material: peripheral blood. The receptor was derived from a man aged 18 to 30 with active or convalescent COVID-19. The CDR3 region has the DNA TGTGCCAGCAGCCCCCGGCAGGGGGATAATTCACCCCTCCACTTT. The encoded protein is CASSPRQGDNSPLHF.